In this sample, the clone carrying this TCR beta chain turned up a few times. Recruitment covered about 25 US areas and drew participants whose ages spanned about 18 to 95 years. The sample is drawn from a study of blood T cell repertoires in COVID-19. In the study overall: The samples span acute and convalescent COVID-19 from the United States, Italy and Spain.

Original processing notes: Estimates of nucleated cell counts were drawn from the amplification of reference gene primers. Assay: immunoSEQ multiplex PCR; the TCRdb copy retains only in-frame clones and omits some. V and J calls and clone size are those listed in that table; D and trimming were worked out from the DNA. Among more than 350,000 clones listed, 80% to 90% were seen once. With 2 bases removed from V and 1 base from J, the gap between germline ends came to 14 bases. The CDR3 loop spans 17 amino acids. CDR1 and CDR2 from the germline V gene are SGHAT and FQNNGV. This receptor was identified in a man aged 18 to 30 who had recovered from COVID-19. The source material was PBMCs or T cells enriched from blood (not recorded which). The chain carries TRBV11-2 and TRBJ2-2; tentative D call: TRBD2 (6 bases). CDR3 protein: CASSLSRGTQNTGELFF. The CDR3 DNA sequence: TGTGCCAGCAGCTTATCCCGGGGGACGCAGAACACCGGGGAGCTGTTTTTT.